This TCR beta chain stems from a study of molecular identifiers for immune sequencing clone quantification (dated by TCRdb to 2016 to 2019). Background for the entire study: In a replicate experiment, RNA from about 20,000 or 100,000 naive CD8 T cells was split into five aliquots, four of which were sequenced. The study was a methods study using CD8 T cells to benchmark molecular-identifier clustering-based TCR repertoire sequencing (MIDCIRS) and TCR RNA copy counting.

Libraries of naive CD8 T cells were built from approximately 20,000 to 980,000 sorted cells, with 10%, 30% or 50% of the purified RNA used. Naive CD8 T cells, defined as CD8+CD4-CCR7+CD45RA+, were FACS-sorted into RLT Plus buffer on a BD FACSAria II. Approximately 9 TCR copies' worth of Jurkat RNA were spiked into roughly 17,000-1,100,000 naive CD8 T cell samples to test detection sensitivity. Enrichment of CD8 T cells was performed with RosetteSep CD8+ T Cell Enrichment Cocktail and Ficoll-Paque, after which ACK red cell lysis was carried out. Libraries were prepared through PCR. Sequencer: NextSeq 500. Preparation of bulk TCR libraries followed a previously described approach, with the TCR primers listed in Table S5. The Qiagen AllPrep DNA/RNA kit was used to purify total RNA. Before analysis, reads from multiple sequencing runs of the same library were pooled. As for the original processing: Reads were retained only if the reads had an exact TCR constant sequence, and the retained reads were trimmed to 150 nt and grouped according to their 12-nt molecular barcodes. Within each barcode group, reads were sub-clustered at a 15% Levenshtein threshold, and quality-weighted consensus sequences were built per RNA molecule. Non-functional sequences were filtered out, along with any lower-count sequence sitting one edit away from another sequence. On the basis of fitting two negative binomial distributions, barcode sub-clusters with fewer than 20% of the maximum read count were discarded. Through fastp at Q25 and MiXCR, TCRdb rebuilt clones from the public reads, retaining in-frame beta chains. Entries that share a CDR3 protein sequence are merged under the most common genes and DNA. None of the V and J calls come from the authors' own analysis; TCRdb made them. The table for this sample lists about half a million distinct CDR3 sequences; less than 30% of them were counted only once. The ten largest clones capture 0.7% to 0.9% of the sample.

V and J lose 3 bases and 6 bases, and a span of 9 bases separates them. Including cysteine and phenylalanine, the CDR3 has 13 amino acids. The CDR3 DNA has 39 bases and is translated from base 1. Reading the germline V gene gives CDR1 MNHEY and CDR2 SVGEGT. The investigation overall reported the following: When barcode sub-clustering was left out, chimeric consensus sequences inflated TCR diversity, with chimeras reaching as high as 47%. Spiked-in Jurkat TCR RNA equal to a single cell's worth was reported to be detectable even within one million naive CD8 T cells. Highly expanded clone sizes could be underestimated if identical TCR molecules share a barcode. The naive libraries included spiked-in Jurkat TCR RNA (about 11 copies' worth), and this RNA is not part of the donor repertoire. Clones above 20 RNA copies held over 99% of molecules in CMV-specific effector cells but under 1% in naive cells. Modeling indicated approximately 2.7 TCR RNA copies recovered per cell, compared with 9.5 to 10 by digital PCR, which implies a capture efficiency of 25% to 35%.

This clonotype has ten or more counts. Its target antigen remains unknown. No base quality information exists; no much larger clone differs at one position. The source of this sequence is a human donor in good health. Some libraries in this study had Jurkat cell RNA spiked in. Recombination connected TRBV6-2 or TRBV6-3 to TRBJ1-5; confidence is insufficient to name the D gene. Sequencing input: naive CD8+ T cells from blood, with Jurkat cell RNA spiked in. Per the publication, the cell subset or site label means: FACS-sorted CD8+CD4-CCR7+CD45RA+ naive T cells. The CDR3 region: CASSYWEGQPQHF. In nucleotides, the sequence is TGTGCCAGCAGTTATTGGGAGGGTCAGCCCCAGCATTTT.